This entry lists 14 T cell receptor beta chains sequenced from one sample in a study of blood T cell repertoires in COVID-19. Some clones are missing from TCRdb's copy, which holds only in-frame ones; the method was immunoSEQ multiplex PCR. The data hold about 160,000 clones, with roughly 84% observed a single time. Input material: PBMCs or T cells enriched from blood (not recorded which). These receptors were collected from a woman aged 45-60 years who had recovered from COVID-19.

The rearrangement joins TRBV5-1 to TRBJ1-1; possible D gene TRBD1, 6 bases. V dropped 4 bases and J dropped 2 bases, with 12 bases sitting between them. Looked up from germline, CDR1 is SGHRS and CDR2 is YFSETQ. There are 14 residues in the CDR3. CDR3 bases: TGCGCCAGCAGCACTGGACAGCCTAACACTGAAGCTTTCTTT. Translating gives CASSTGQPNTEAFF.

The chain joins TRBV20-1 to TRBJ1-3; D is unresolved. The ends were cut back, 3 bases at V and 3 bases at J, with 9 bases in the middle. Germline V gene data show CDR1 as DFQATT and CDR2 as SNEGSKA (reference sequence). The CDR3 consists of 13 residues. The CDR3 region is CSASPLRGNTIYF. In nucleotides, the CDR3 is TGCAGTGCTAGTCCTCTTCGTGGAAACACCATATATTTT.

The CDR3 reads CASSLGQGPDTQYF. CDR3 coding DNA: TGCGCCAGCAGCTTGGGACAGGGACCAGATACGCAGTATTTT. This chain joins TRBV5-1 and TRBJ2-3; 7 bases map to TRBD1. The CDR3 has 14 amino acids. Germline assignment: CDR1 SGHRS and CDR2 YFSETQ. Unmatched junction bases numbered 2, after V lost 0 bases and J lost 4 bases.

The V and J genes are TRBV7-9 and TRBJ1-3; the D is unclear. The V and J ends lost 5 bases and 2 bases respectively, with 16 bases between them. Germline loops: CDR1 SEHNR, CDR2 FQNEAQ (reference sequence). There are 16 residues in the CDR3. The DNA of the CDR3 is TGTGCCAGCAGCGGTGGTTTGGAGTTGACTGGAAACACCATATATTTT. Translation gives CASSGGLELTGNTIYF.

This clone was found once. This chain links TRBV19 with TRBJ2-6, with TRBD1 matching 7 bases. The V gene's germline CDR1 is LNHDA and CDR2 SQIVND (reference sequence). V gave up 5 bases and J gave up 0 bases; unmatched junction bases: 4. This CDR3 has 16 residues. The CDR3 sequence is CASSPSGGSGANVLTF. CDR3 sequence (DNA): TGTGCCAGTAGTCCCTCAGGGGGCTCTGGGGCCAACGTCCTGACTTTC.

The gene calls are TRBV10-3 and TRBJ1-5; D ambiguous. Looked up from germline, CDR1 is ENHRY and CDR2 is SYGVKD. Trimming cost V 10 bases and J 2 bases, with 18 bases left between them. CDR3 length: 15 amino acids. DNA of the CDR3: TGTGCCACCGGAGCCTTATTGGATGGCAATCAGCCCCAGCATTTT. Translation gives CATGALLDGNQPQHF.

The genes are TRBV7-3 and TRBJ2-7; 7 positions match TRBD1. CDR3 length: 13 residues. The ends lost 5 bases at V and 6 bases at J; junction bases unmatched: 7. Germline V gives CDR1 SGHTA, CDR2 FQGTGA. The CDR3 region has the DNA TGTGCCAGCAGCCACGGCCGGGACAGCGAGCAGTACTTC. It yields the protein CASSHGRDSEQYF.

The table lists this clone with a few counts. This chain uses TRBV28 with TRBJ1-2, with D hard to call. V lost 3 bases and J lost 3, with 5 bases in between. CDR1 and CDR2 from the germline V gene are MDHEN and SYDVKM. This CDR3 spans 12 amino acids. The CDR3 DNA reads TGTGCCAGCAGTTTTCGTCACTATGGCTACACCTTC. Protein sequence: CASSFRHYGYTF.

The gene calls are TRBV7-2 and TRBJ2-5, with D possibly TRBD1 on 6 matching bases. The CDR3 contains 15 residues. CDR1 is SGHTA, CDR2 FQGNSA, per germline. Trimming removed 1 base at V and 5 bases at J, with 14 bases between. Here the CDR3 reads CASSLEPGAKETQYF. CDR3 in DNA: TGTGCCAGCAGCTTAGAACCAGGGGCAAAGGAGACCCAGTACTTC.

The chain recombines TRBV5-1 with TRBJ1-4; 8 bases fit TRBD1. This CDR3 comprises 16 residues. V was clipped by 4 bases and J by 1 base; unmatched bases: 6. The V gene's germline CDR1 is SGHRS and CDR2 YFSETQ. The CDR3 region has the DNA TGCGCCAGCAGCGTCGGGACAGGTGGAACTAATGAAAAACTGTTTTTT. This translates into CASSVGTGGTNEKLFF.

The genes are TRBV5-1 and TRBJ1-4, with 7 positions matching TRBD1. The J segment lost 8 bases and the V segment lost 2 bases, leaving 3 bases of the junction unmatched. Germline CDR1 is SGHRS and CDR2 is YFSETQ. This CDR3 contains 13 residues. CDR3 DNA: TGCGCCAGCAGCTTCACAGGGGAGGAAAAACTGTTTTTT. Amino acid sequence: CASSFTGEEKLFF.

This sequence joins TRBV7-2 and TRBJ2-3, with 9 bases that match TRBD1. Germline trimming cut 5 bases from V and 1 base from J; bases unmatched to any gene: 4. Germline V gene data show CDR1 as SGHTA and CDR2 as FQGNSA. The CDR3 is 15 amino acids. CDR3 bases: TGTGCCAGCAGCGCGGACAGGGGACGCACAGATACGCAGTATTTT. Its protein product is CASSADRGRTDTQYF.

V is TRBV29-1 and J is TRBJ2-2, with TRBD2 matching over 9 bases. The CDR3 spans 13 residues. With V trimmed by 3 bases and J by 8 bases, 4 bases remained unmatched. CDR1 and CDR2 (germline): SQVTM, ANQGSEA. The CDR3 loop reads CSVDAGGRGELFF. In DNA form, the CDR3 reads TGCAGCGTTGATGCGGGAGGGCGAGGGGAGCTGTTTTTT.

The chain uses TRBV18 and TRBJ1-3; D is unclear. Germline V gene sequence: CDR1 KGHSH, CDR2 LQKENI. This CDR3 comprises 15 residues. V lost 2 bases to trimming and J lost 0 bases, with 8 bases between them. This CDR3 is CASSPAALSGNTIYF. The CDR3 nucleotides read TGTGCCAGCTCACCAGCGGCACTCTCTGGAAACACCATATATTTT.